The 13 T cell receptor beta chains below come from one sample, sequenced in a study of cytomegalovirus exposure and HLA in healthy donors. A multiplex PCR was run with 60 Vbeta primers and 13 Jbeta primers. Sequenced by immunoSEQ multiplex PCR; TCRdb stores in-frame clones only, minus some. The table includes some 85,000 clones, about 81% detected once. The sequenced sample was PBMCs. The receptors were gathered from a woman aged 45 to 65 in good health and CMV-seronegative.

The genes are TRBV7-2 and TRBJ1-2, with 8 bases fitting TRBD1. CDR1 SGHTA and CDR2 FQGNSA come from the germline V gene. CDR3 length: 17 amino acids. Trimming removed 5 bases from V and 6 bases from J; junction bases left unmatched: 17. In DNA, the CDR3 is TGTGCCAGCAGCCCAACCTTGACAGGGGATACGCTAAATGGCTACACCTTC. This codes for CASSPTLTGDTLNGYTF. Combining the CDR3 with reference TRBV7-2 and TRBJ1-2 gives the whole variable domain GAGVSQSPSNKVTEKGKDVELRCDPISGHTALYWYRQSLGQGLEFLIYFQGNSAPDKSGLPSDRFSAERTGGSVSTLTIQRTQQEDSAVYLCASSPTLTGDTLNGYTFGSGTRLTVV.

V usage is TRBV4-1 and J usage is TRBJ2-1; perhaps TRBD2 as D (6 bases). Germline CDR1 is MGHRA and CDR2 is YSYEKL. Trimming took off 0 bases at V and 2 bases at J, with 14 bases between the two ends. The CDR3 runs 17 residues. CDR3 in DNA: TGCGCCAGCAGCCAAGATAGGCTGGCGGGGACCTACAATGAGCAGTTCTTC. This sequence encodes CASSQDRLAGTYNEQFF.

J is TRBJ2-5 and V is TRBV11-2; TRBD2 aligns across 8 bases. V shed 5 bases and J 3 bases; nucleotides not matched to a gene: 11. There are 16 residues in the CDR3. Germline loops: CDR1 SGHAT, CDR2 FQNNGV. CDR3 in DNA: TGTGCCAGCAGCCGGTCCTCCGGGAGGGCGGAAGAGACCCAGTACTTC. Encoded protein: CASSRSSGRAEETQYF.

The chain is built from TRBV5-4 and TRBJ2-2, with 9 nucleotides matching TRBD2. V was clipped by 4 bases and J by 2 bases; unmatched bases: 15. There are 19 residues in the CDR3. Germline lookup yields CDR1 SGHNT and CDR2 YYREEE (reference sequence). The CDR3 loop is CASSPGIAGARRNTGELFF. The CDR3 nucleotides are TGTGCCAGCAGCCCCGGGATAGCGGGAGCTCGAAGAAACACCGGGGAGCTGTTTTTT.

V is TRBV28 and J is TRBJ2-2, with 8 bases identical to TRBD1. The CDR3 sequence is 15 residues long. V trimming: 2 bases; J trimming: 4 bases; junction bases outside the gene matches: 3. Per germline, CDR1 MDHEN and CDR2 SYDVKM. CDR3 sequence (DNA): TGTGCCAGCAGTTTAGGGGGGACAGGCACCGGGGAGCTGTTTTTT. The encoded protein is CASSLGGTGTGELFF.

This chain connects TRBV7-2 to TRBJ1-1; D perhaps matches TRBD1 (5 bases). The CDR3 sequence is 15 residues long. Germline values: CDR1 SGHTA, CDR2 FQGNSA. V was cut by 3 bases and J by 5 bases, with 16 bases left in between. Written as DNA, the CDR3 is TGTGCCAGCAGCTTTCGTGGGCAGGGAAGAACTGAAGCTTTCTTT. Protein sequence: CASSFRGQGRTEAFF.

The chain uses TRBV7-2 and TRBJ2-2, with D hard to call. Trimming removed 3 bases at V and 3 bases at J, with 5 bases between. The CDR3 extends over 13 amino acids. Germline CDR1 SGHTA, CDR2 FQGNSA. CDR3 coding DNA: TGTGCCAGCAGCTTGAGATACACCGGGGAGCTGTTTTTT. This encodes CASSLRYTGELFF.

This chain connects TRBV2 to TRBJ1-1; weak D call: TRBD1 (5 bases). Germline lookup yields CDR1 SNHLY and CDR2 FYNNEI. Trimming pared 4 bases from V and 0 bases from J, leaving 12 bases between. The CDR3 loop spans 15 amino acids. The CDR3 DNA is TGTGCCAGCAGTGGCCAGACAGAGATGAACACTGAAGCTTTCTTT. Translating it yields CASSGQTEMNTEAFF.

V gene TRBV28 combines with J gene TRBJ1-5, with 7 bases that match TRBD1. The CDR3 is 15 amino acids. V shed 2 bases and J 3 bases; nucleotides not matched to a gene: 4. CDR1 and CDR2 (germline): MDHEN, SYDVKM. The CDR3 protein is CASSLRDRPNQPQHF. The DNA for the CDR3 is TGTGCCAGCAGTTTAAGGGACAGACCCAATCAGCCCCAGCATTTT.

In the case of this clone: The same CDR3 is also encoded by other DNA sequences in this sample. This chain connects TRBV10-2 to TRBJ2-3, with 11 nucleotides matching TRBD2. The V segment lost 6 bases and the J segment 1 base; nucleotides outside the gene matches: 3. CDR1 and CDR2 from the germline V gene are WSHSY and SAAADI. This CDR3 is 15 amino acids long. The CDR3 DNA is TGCGCCAGCAGGCTGACTAGCGGGGGCACAGATACGCAGTATTTT. This sequence encodes CASRLTSGGTDTQYF.

The chain couples TRBV5-4 to TRBJ2-1; TRBD2 agrees at 10 bases. Per germline, CDR1 SGHNT and CDR2 YYREEE (reference sequence). This CDR3 is built from 15 residues. The trim removed 4 bases at V and 9 bases at J, leaving 10 bases unmatched. The CDR3 DNA sequence: TGTGCCAGCAGCACCCCTAGCGGGGGCCTGAGTGAGCAGTTCTTC. It codes for CASSTPSGGLSEQFF. Based on the CDR3 plus reference TRBV5-4 and TRBJ2-1, the full variable domain is ETGVTQSPTHLIKTRGQQVTLRCSSQSGHNTVSWYQQALGQGPQFIFQYYREEENGRGNFPPRFSGLQFPNYSSELNVNALELDDSALYLCASSTPSGGLSEQFFGPGTRLTVL.

The rearrangement uses TRBV6-4 and TRBJ2-3; D not resolved. Trimming removed 4 bases from V and 3 bases from J, with 11 bases in between. The CDR3 totals 14 residues. The germline CDR1 and CDR2 sequences are MRHNA and SNTAGT. The CDR3 bases are TGTGCCAGCAGTGCGTCACAGATTACAGATACGCAGTATTTT. Its translation: CASSASQITDTQYF.

The CDR3 DNA sequence: TGTGCCAGTAGTACCGGGAAGACAAATCAGCCCCAGCATTTT. Its translation is CASSTGKTNQPQHF. This chain links TRBV19 with TRBJ1-5, with D unresolved. The CDR3 covers 14 residues. The V gene's germline CDR1 is LNHDA and CDR2 SQIVND (reference sequence). Between the trimmed V and J ends, which lost 4 bases and 4 bases, there was a span of 11 bases.